Listed here are 19 T cell receptor beta chains from one sample, sequenced in a study of beta chain features in type 1 diabetes. Study results and limitations: Moderate but significant shortening of TCRB CDR3s was recorded in all four CD4+ subsets from Type 1 diabetes patients.

These TCRs' antigens remain unknown. Expressed TCRB transcripts were sequenced after all isolated RNA was converted to cDNA. The assay was immunoSEQ multiplex PCR, and TCRdb's table has in-frame clones only and misses some. This table has about 160,000 clones, approximately 9% appearing once. Sequencing input: central memory CD4+ T cells from blood. These receptors were taken from a woman between 18 and 29 years old with type 1 diabetes.

At least ten counts were recorded for this clone. The rearrangement uses TRBV28 and TRBJ2-3, with D possibly being TRBD2 (5 bases). Germline-derived CDR1 and CDR2 are MDHEN and SYDVKM. V lost 3 bases, J lost 0 bases, and 7 bases lay in between. CDR3 length: 14 amino acids. CDR3 amino acids: CASSFEGSTDTQYF. CDR3 DNA: TGTGCCAGCAGTTTTGAGGGAAGCACAGATACGCAGTATTTT.

V gene TRBV10-3 combines with J gene TRBJ2-3, with 9 bases fitting TRBD1. Germline V gives CDR1 ENHRY, CDR2 SYGVKD. After removal of 6 bases from V and 4 bases from J, the junction contained 5 bases not matched to a gene. The CDR3 loop spans 14 amino acids. The CDR3 here is CAIRPGQGADTQYF. Written as DNA, the CDR3 is TGTGCCATCAGACCGGGACAGGGTGCAGATACGCAGTATTTT.

The chain carries TRBV5-6 and TRBJ2-3; 11 bases are shared with TRBD1. The germline CDR1 and CDR2 sequences are SGHDT and YYEEEE. The CDR3 length is 17 residues. V was pared by 4 bases and J by 2 bases, with 9 bases of the junction left unmatched. CDR3 sequence reads: CASSLLQGQGVTDTQYF. The CDR3 nucleotides are TGTGCCAGCAGCCTTCTACAGGGACAGGGGGTCACAGATACGCAGTATTTT.

This clone came up a few times. The chain couples TRBV28 to TRBJ2-7; D remains unclear. The V gene lost 2 bases and the J gene lost 4 bases, with 12 bases spanning the gap. The CDR3 runs to 14 residues. Germline CDR1 MDHEN, CDR2 SYDVKM. DNA for the CDR3: TGTGCCAGCAGTTTAGCGGCAGACGGGTACGAGCAGTACTTC. Protein: CASSLAADGYEQYF.

The chain links TRBV28 to TRBJ1-2, with TRBD1 as a possible D gene (6 bases). The CDR3 has 15 residues. Germline loops: CDR1 MDHEN, CDR2 SYDVKM. Trimming stripped 5 bases from V and 3 bases from J, with 16 bases between. CDR3 protein: CASSLHRVADYGYTF. The DNA of the CDR3 is TGTGCCAGCAGTCTACACAGGGTGGCGGACTATGGCTACACCTTC.

The V and J genes are TRBV15 and TRBJ2-7; TRBD2 agrees at 7 bases. Germline V gene lookup returns CDR1 LNHNV and CDR2 YYDKDF (reference sequence). The CDR3 runs to 14 residues. J gave up 2 bases and V 5 bases, and 6 bases lay outside the gene matches. CDR3 nucleotide sequence: TGTGCCACCAGCGGGGGACGGGGGGCCTACGAGCAGTACTTC. Translating it yields CATSGGRGAYEQYF.

This clone was seen more than once but under ten times. This sequence joins TRBV7-9 and TRBJ2-1; 9 bases align to TRBD2. The CDR3 covers 15 residues. J lost 4 bases, V lost 0 bases, and 1 base had no gene match. CDR1 SEHNR and CDR2 FQNEAQ come from the germline V gene (reference sequence). The CDR3 DNA reads as TGTGCCAGCAGCTTAGCCAGCGGGGGGTACAATGAGCAGTTCTTC. Translation gives CASSLASGGYNEQFF. Looking up the rest from reference TRBV7-9 and TRBJ2-1 gives the full variable domain: DTGVSQNPRHKITKRGQNVTFRCDPISEHNRLYWYRQTLGQGPEFLTYFQNEAQLEKSRLLSDRFSAERPKGSFSTLEIQRTEQGDSAMYLCASSLASGGYNEQFFGPGTRLTVL.

This chain joins TRBV5-5 and TRBJ2-5; TRBD1 matches at 9 bases. CDR1 and CDR2 from the germline V gene are SGHKS and YYEKEE (reference sequence). The V gene end was trimmed by 1 base and the J gene end by 5 bases; junction bases not matched to a gene: 3. This CDR3 has 14 residues. The CDR3 loop reads CASSLYGTGETQYF. As DNA, the CDR3 is TGTGCCAGCAGCTTGTATGGGACAGGGGAGACCCAGTACTTC.

A few counts support this clone. The chain recombines TRBV5-1 with TRBJ2-7; D gene uncertain. The CDR3 has 15 amino acids. From germline, CDR1 is SGHRS and CDR2 YFSETQ. With 0 bases removed from V and 3 bases from J, the gap between germline ends came to 13 bases. CDR3 sequence reads: CASSLGDWSGYEQYF. The CDR3 DNA reads as TGCGCCAGCAGCTTGGGTGATTGGTCGGGCTACGAGCAGTACTTC.

This clone was detected only a few times. The chain links TRBV11-3 to TRBJ2-3; possibly TRBD2 for D (6 bases). V lost 3 bases and J 0 bases, leaving 19 bases between the germline ends. CDR1 and CDR2 from the germline V gene are SGHNT and YENEEA. This CDR3 region has 18 residues. DNA of the CDR3: TGTGCCAGCAGCTTCGGGTTGGTTCCGGGAGAGAGCACAGATACGCAGTATTTT. Its protein is CASSFGLVPGESTDTQYF.

This clone was detected a few times. This sequence joins TRBV5-1 and TRBJ2-3; 9 bases map to TRBD1. This CDR3 has 14 amino acids. J was trimmed by 5 bases and V by 4 bases; bases with no gene match: 5. The germline V gene has CDR1 SGHRS and CDR2 YFSETQ. CDR3 residues: CASSRGQGGDTQYF. CDR3 coding DNA: TGCGCCAGCAGCCGGGGACAGGGAGGAGATACGCAGTATTTT.

V gene TRBV7-2 combines with J gene TRBJ2-6, with unresolved D. CDR3 length equals 15 residues. The germline V and J ends were trimmed by 7 bases and 3 bases, with 13 bases remaining between them. Germline assignment: CDR1 SGHTA and CDR2 FQGNSA. DNA of the CDR3: TGTGCCAGCACCCCAGGCTTCTATGGGGCCAACGTCCTGACTTTC. It specifies CASTPGFYGANVLTF.

The gene calls are TRBV7-9 and TRBJ2-3, with 9 bases matching TRBD2. This CDR3 spans 18 amino acids. Per germline, CDR1 SEHNR and CDR2 FQNEAQ (reference sequence). With 7 bases clipped from V and 3 bases from J, the junction kept 17 bases outside the gene matches. CDR3: CASTGSGSRARRTDTQYF. The CDR3 DNA reads TGTGCCAGCACCGGTAGCGGGAGTCGTGCCCGGCGAACAGATACGCAGTATTTT.

This clone showed up just a few times. The chain employs TRBV28 and TRBJ2-7, with TRBD1 matching 8 bases. This CDR3 is built from 16 residues. Germline-derived CDR1 and CDR2 are MDHEN and SYDVKM. Trimming at V came to 7 bases and at J to 0 bases, leaving 11 bases not matched to a gene. This CDR3 reads CASTSGQGRLSYEQYF. In nucleotides, the CDR3 is TGTGCCAGCACCTCAGGACAGGGTAGGCTCTCCTACGAGCAGTACTTC.

This clone occurred a few times. This chain connects TRBV6-6 to TRBJ2-7; 10 positions agree with TRBD2. The CDR3 sequence is 14 residues long. The trim removed 6 bases at V and 4 bases at J, leaving 6 bases unmatched. CDR1 MNHNY and CDR2 SVGAGI come from the germline V gene (reference sequence). Here the CDR3 reads CASSRTSGAYEQYF. In DNA, the CDR3 is TGTGCCAGCAGCCGGACTAGCGGAGCGTACGAGCAGTACTTC.

This rearrangement joins TRBV28 to TRBJ2-5; 7 bases are a match to TRBD1. This CDR3 is 15 amino acids long. V lost 6 bases, J lost 5 bases, and 12 bases stayed unmatched. In germline, CDR1 is MDHEN, CDR2 SYDVKM. The CDR3 nucleotides read TGTGCCAGCAGCCCCCTGACAGGGAATGCTGAGACCCAGTACTTC. This encodes CASSPLTGNAETQYF.

The rearrangement joins TRBV5-4 to TRBJ2-3; D perhaps matches TRBD2 (6 bases). CDR1 is SGHNT and CDR2 is YYREEE in the germline V gene (reference sequence). V lost 4 bases, J lost 2 bases, and 14 bases lay in between. This CDR3 is built from 15 residues. This CDR3 reads CASSPKAGPTDTQYF. Here the CDR3 DNA reads TGTGCCAGCAGCCCAAAGGCGGGGCCCACAGATACGCAGTATTTT.

This clone was counted between two and nine times. The chain employs TRBV18 and TRBJ2-1; TRBD2 is a possible D gene (5 bases). In germline, CDR1 is KGHSH, CDR2 LQKENI. Trimming stripped 0 bases from V and 0 bases from J, with 9 bases between. The CDR3 extends over 16 amino acids. The CDR3 protein is CASSPPMGSSYNEQFF. As DNA, the CDR3 is TGTGCCAGCTCACCACCGATGGGGAGCTCCTACAATGAGCAGTTCTTC.

V and J are TRBV15 and TRBJ1-2, with a weak D call TRBD1 (6 bases). V lost 3 bases and J lost 8, with 10 bases in between. The CDR3 is 12 residues long. Germline V gene sequence: CDR1 LNHNV, CDR2 YYDKDF (reference sequence). CDR3: CATSRGATGYTF. DNA of the CDR3: TGTGCCACCAGCAGGGGGGCGACCGGCTACACCTTC.